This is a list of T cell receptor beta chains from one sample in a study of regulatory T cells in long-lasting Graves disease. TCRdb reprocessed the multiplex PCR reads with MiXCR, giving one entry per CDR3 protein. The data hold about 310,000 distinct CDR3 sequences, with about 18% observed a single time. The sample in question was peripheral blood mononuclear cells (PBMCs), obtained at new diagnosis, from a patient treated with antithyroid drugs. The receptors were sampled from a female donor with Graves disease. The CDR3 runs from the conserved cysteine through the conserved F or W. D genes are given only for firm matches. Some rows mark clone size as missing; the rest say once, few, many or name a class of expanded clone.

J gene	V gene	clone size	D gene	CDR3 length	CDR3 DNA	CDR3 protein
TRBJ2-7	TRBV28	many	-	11	TGTGCCAGCTACCAGGGAAGCGAGCAGTACTTC	CASYQGSEQYF
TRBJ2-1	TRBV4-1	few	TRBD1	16	TGCGCCAGCAGCCAAGTGGGACAGGGGGCGGTCAATGAGCAGTTCTTC	CASSQVGQGAVNEQFF
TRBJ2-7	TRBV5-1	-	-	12	TGCGCCAGCAGCGCCGCCGACTACGAGCAGTACTTC	CASSAADYEQYF
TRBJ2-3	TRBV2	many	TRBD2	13	TGTGCCGGGGGGGGGGGTACCACAGATACGCAGTATTTT	CAGGGGTTDTQYF
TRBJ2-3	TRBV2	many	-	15	TGTGCCAGCAGTGAGCCAGCCACCCAGTCGGATACGCAGTATTTT	CASSEPATQSDTQYF
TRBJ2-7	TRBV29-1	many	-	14	TGCAGCGTGAGGGGGGGGGACAGAGCCTACGAGCAGTACTTC	CSVRGGDRAYEQYF
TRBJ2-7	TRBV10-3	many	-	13	TGTGCCATCAGTGAGGTTAGCCGGGACGAGCAGTACTTC	CAISEVSRDEQYF
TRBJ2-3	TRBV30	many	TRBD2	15	TGTGCCTGGAGTACGAGCGGGAGGAGCACAGATACGCAGTATTTT	CAWSTSGRSTDTQYF
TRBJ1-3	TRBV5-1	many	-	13	TGCGCCAGCAGCTCCTACCAGGGAAACACCATATATTTT	CASSSYQGNTIYF
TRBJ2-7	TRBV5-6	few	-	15	TGTGCCAGCAGCTTGTTTTGGACACTTTTCTACGAGCAGTACTTC	CASSLFWTLFYEQYF
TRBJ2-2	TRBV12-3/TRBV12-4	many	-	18	TGTGCCAGCACCTTCTCCGGCTGGGGGGCAGGGAGGACCGGGGAGCTGTTTTTT	CASTFSGWGAGRTGELFF
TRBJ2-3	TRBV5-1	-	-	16	TGCGCCAGCAGCTTGTATTCCACAGGGCGGGCAGATACGCAGTATTTT	CASSLYSTGRADTQYF
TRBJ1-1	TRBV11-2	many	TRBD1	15	TGTGCCAGCAGCTTCAGGGGGCGGCGAGTTCCTGAAGCTTTCTTT	CASSFRGRRVPEAFF
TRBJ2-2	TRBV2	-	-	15	TGTGCCAGCAGTGAAGGCATATCGAACACCGGGGAGCTGTTTTTT	CASSEGISNTGELFF
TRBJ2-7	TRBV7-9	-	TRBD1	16	TGTGCCAGCAGCTCCCCGGGACAGGGATTGAGTTACGAGCAGTACTTC	CASSSPGQGLSYEQYF
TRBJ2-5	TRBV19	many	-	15	TGTGCCAGTAGTATAGGCGGAGTTAAACAAGAGACCCAGTACTTC	CASSIGGVKQETQYF
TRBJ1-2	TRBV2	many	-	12	TGTGCCAGCAGTGAGTCGGACCCCAGCTACACCTTC	CASSESDPSYTF
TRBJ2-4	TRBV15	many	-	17	TGTGCCACCAGCAGAGATTTGTGGCAGGGTGGGGAAAACATTCAGTACTTC	CATSRDLWQGGENIQYF
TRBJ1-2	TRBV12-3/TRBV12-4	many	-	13	TGTGCCAGCTCCTCTCGGGGAGGGCATGGCTACACCTTC	CASSSRGGHGYTF
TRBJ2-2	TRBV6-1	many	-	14	TGTGCCAGCAGGGGGGACTGGAACACCGGGGAGCTGTTTTTT	CASRGDWNTGELFF
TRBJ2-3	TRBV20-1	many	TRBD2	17	TGCAGTGCTAGAGATGTAGCGGGAGGGTTGGGCACAGATACGCAGTATTTT	CSARDVAGGLGTDTQYF
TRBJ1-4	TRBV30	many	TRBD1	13	TGTGCCTGGGGCACAGGGGGGAATGAAAAACTGTTTTTT	CAWGTGGNEKLFF